This T cell receptor beta chain appears in the sequencing data of a study of shared clonotypes between healthy human individuals. Only in-frame clones appear in the TCRdb table, and some are missing; sequencing was by immunoSEQ multiplex PCR. The sample yields some 2.1 million clones, 95% seen once. This sequence was found in a man aged 18-30 years in good health. Sequencing was carried out using naive CD4+ T cells sorted from blood. Specified subset: CD45RA+ positively selected.

The CDR3 is CASSYPRQGHYEQYF. Here the CDR3 DNA reads TGTGCCAGCAGTTACCCCCGACAGGGACACTACGAGCAGTACTTC. The genes are TRBV6-5 and TRBJ2-7, with 7 bases aligning to TRBD1. Trimming removed 2 bases from V and 3 bases from J; junction bases left unmatched: 7. The V gene's germline CDR1 is MNHEY and CDR2 SVGAGI. CDR3 length: 15 residues.